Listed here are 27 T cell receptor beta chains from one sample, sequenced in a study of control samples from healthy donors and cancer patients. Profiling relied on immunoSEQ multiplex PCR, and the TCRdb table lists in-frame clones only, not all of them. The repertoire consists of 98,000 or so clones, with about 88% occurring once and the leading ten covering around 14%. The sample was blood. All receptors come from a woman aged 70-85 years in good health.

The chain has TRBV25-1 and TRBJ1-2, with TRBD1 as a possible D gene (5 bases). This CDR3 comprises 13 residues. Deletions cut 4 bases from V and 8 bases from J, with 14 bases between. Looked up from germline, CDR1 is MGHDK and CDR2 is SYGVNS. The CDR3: CASSGGTAQGYTF. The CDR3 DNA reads TGTGCCAGCAGTGGAGGGACGGCTCAGGGCTACACCTTC.

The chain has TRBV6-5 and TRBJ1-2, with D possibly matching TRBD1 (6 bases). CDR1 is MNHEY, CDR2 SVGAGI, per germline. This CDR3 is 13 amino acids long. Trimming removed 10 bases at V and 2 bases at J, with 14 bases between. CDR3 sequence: CATYRELNYGYTF. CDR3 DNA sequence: TGTGCCACCTACAGGGAATTAAACTATGGCTACACCTTC.

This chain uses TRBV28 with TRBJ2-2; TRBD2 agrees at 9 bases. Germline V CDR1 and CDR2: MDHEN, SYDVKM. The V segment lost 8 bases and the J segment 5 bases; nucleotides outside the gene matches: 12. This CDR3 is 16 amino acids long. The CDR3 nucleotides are TGTGCCAGCTCTTCCTTTCTAGCGGGGAGGACCGGGGAGCTGTTTTTT. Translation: CASSSFLAGRTGELFF.

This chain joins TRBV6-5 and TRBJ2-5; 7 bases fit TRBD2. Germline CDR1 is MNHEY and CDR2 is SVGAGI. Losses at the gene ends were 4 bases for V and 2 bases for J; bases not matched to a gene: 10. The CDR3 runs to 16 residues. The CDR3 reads CASSSIATSVQETQYF. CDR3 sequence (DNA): TGTGCCAGCAGTTCCATAGCCACTAGCGTTCAAGAGACCCAGTACTTC.

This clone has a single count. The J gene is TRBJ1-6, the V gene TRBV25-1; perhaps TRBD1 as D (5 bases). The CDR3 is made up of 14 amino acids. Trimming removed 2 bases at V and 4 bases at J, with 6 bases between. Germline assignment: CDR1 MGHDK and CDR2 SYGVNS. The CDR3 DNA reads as TGTGCCAGCAGTGAAGGGGGTTATAATTCACCCCTCCACTTT. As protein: CASSEGGYNSPLHF.

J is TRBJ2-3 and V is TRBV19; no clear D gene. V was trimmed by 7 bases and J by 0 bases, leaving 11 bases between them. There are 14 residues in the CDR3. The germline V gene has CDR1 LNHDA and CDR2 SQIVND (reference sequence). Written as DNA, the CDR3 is TGTGCCAGTAAAGTAGGCGTTAGCACAGATACGCAGTATTTT. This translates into CASKVGVSTDTQYF.

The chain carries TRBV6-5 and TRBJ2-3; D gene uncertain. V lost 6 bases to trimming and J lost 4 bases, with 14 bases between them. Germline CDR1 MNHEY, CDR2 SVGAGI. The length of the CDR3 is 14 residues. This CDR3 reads CASSPLQGADTQYF. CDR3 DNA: TGTGCCAGCAGCCCACTACAAGGCGCAGATACGCAGTATTTT.

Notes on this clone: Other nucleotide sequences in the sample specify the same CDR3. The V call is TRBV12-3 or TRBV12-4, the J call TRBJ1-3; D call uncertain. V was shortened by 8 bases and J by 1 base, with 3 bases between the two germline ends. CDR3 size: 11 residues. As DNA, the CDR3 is TGTGCCAGCGGGTCTGGAAACACCATATATTTT. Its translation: CASGSGNTIYF.

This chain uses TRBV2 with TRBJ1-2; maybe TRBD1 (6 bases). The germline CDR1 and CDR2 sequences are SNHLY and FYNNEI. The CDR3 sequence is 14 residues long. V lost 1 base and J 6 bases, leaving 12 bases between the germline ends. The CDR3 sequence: CASSEDRGKDGYTF. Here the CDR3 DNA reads TGTGCCAGCAGTGAAGATAGGGGGAAGGATGGCTACACCTTC.

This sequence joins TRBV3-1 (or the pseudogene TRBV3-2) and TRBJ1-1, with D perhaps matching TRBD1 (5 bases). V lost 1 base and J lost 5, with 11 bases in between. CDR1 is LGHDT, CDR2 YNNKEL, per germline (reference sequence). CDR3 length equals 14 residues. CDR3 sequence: CASSQAGVKTEAFF. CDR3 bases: TGTGCCAGCAGCCAAGCGGGGGTAAAAACTGAAGCTTTCTTT.

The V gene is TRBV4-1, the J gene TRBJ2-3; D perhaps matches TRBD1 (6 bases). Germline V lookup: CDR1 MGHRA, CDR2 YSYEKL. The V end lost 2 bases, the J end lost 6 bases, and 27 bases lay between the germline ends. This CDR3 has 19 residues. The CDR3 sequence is CASSQIPLGATLSQDTQYF. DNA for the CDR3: TGCGCCAGCAGCCAAATCCCATTGGGGGCAACATTGTCACAGGATACGCAGTATTTT.

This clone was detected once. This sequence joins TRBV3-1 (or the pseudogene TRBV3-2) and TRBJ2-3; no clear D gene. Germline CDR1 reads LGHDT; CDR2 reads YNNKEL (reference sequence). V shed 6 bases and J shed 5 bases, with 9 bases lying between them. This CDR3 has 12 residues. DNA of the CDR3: TGTGCCAGCAGAGATTTGTTAGATACGCAGTATTTT. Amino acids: CASRDLLDTQYF.

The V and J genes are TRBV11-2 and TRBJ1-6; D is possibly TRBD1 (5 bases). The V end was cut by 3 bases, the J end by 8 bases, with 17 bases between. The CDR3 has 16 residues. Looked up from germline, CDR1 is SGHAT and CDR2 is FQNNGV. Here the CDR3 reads CASSFRTPLGDSPLHF. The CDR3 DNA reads TGTGCCAGCAGCTTCCGGACACCGCTCGGGGATTCACCCCTCCACTTT.

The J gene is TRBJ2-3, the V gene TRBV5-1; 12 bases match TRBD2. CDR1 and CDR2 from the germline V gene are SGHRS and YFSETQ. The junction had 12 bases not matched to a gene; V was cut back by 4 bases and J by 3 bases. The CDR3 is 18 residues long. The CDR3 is CASSPASGRVDLTDTQYF. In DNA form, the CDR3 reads TGCGCCAGCAGCCCAGCTAGCGGGAGGGTTGATTTGACAGATACGCAGTATTTT. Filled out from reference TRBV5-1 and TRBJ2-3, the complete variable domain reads KAGVTQTPRYLIKTRGQQVTLSCSPISGHRSVSWYQQTPGQGLQFLFEYFSETQRNKGNFPGRFSGRQFSNSRSEMNVSTLELGDSALYLCASSPASGRVDLTDTQYFGPGTRLTVL.

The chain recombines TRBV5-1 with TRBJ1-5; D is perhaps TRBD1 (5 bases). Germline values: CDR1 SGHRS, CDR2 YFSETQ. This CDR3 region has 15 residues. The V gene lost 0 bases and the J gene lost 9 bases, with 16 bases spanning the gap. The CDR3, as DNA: TGCGCCAGCAGCTTGGATGGGGACCCCGTTTGGCCCCAGCATTTT. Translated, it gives CASSLDGDPVWPQHF.

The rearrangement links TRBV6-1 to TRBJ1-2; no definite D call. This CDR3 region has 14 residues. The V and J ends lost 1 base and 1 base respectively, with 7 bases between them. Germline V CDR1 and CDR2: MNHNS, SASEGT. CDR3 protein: CASSEGAVNYGYTF. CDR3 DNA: TGTGCCAGCAGTGAAGGGGCAGTTAACTATGGCTACACCTTC.

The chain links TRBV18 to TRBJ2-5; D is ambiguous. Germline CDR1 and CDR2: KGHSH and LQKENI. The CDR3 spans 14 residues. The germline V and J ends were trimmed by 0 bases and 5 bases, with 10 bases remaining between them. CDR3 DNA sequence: TGTGCCAGCTCACCACCTACAGTCAGGGAGACCCAGTACTTC. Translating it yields CASSPPTVRETQYF.

CDR3: CASSPLSSGANVLTF. In DNA form, the CDR3 reads TGTGCCAGCAGCCCTTTGAGCTCTGGGGCCAACGTCCTGACTTTC. This chain connects TRBV9 to TRBJ2-6; D is unresolved. This CDR3 spans 15 amino acids. Looked up from germline, CDR1 is SGDLS and CDR2 is YYNGEE. Trimming cost V 4 bases and J 0 bases, with 8 bases left between them.

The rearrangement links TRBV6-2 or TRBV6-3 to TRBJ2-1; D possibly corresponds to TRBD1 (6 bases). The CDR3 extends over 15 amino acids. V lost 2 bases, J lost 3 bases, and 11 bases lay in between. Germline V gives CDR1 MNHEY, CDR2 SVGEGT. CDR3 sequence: CASSYTTGLYNEQFF. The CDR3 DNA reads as TGTGCCAGCAGTTACACGACAGGCCTCTACAATGAGCAGTTCTTC.

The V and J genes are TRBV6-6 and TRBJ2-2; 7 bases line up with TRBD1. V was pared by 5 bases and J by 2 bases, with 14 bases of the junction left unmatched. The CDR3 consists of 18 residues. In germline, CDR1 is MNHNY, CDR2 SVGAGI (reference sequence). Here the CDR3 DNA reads TGTGCCAGCAGTCACACAGGGGCATGGAGTACAAACACCGGGGAGCTGTTTTTT. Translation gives CASSHTGAWSTNTGELFF.

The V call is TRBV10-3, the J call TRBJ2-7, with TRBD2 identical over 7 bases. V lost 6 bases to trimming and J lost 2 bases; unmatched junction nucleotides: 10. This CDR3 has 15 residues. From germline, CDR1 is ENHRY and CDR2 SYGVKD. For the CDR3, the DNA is TGTGCCATCAGCGCGTTGAAGCGGGGAACCTACGAGCAGTACTTC. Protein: CAISALKRGTYEQYF.

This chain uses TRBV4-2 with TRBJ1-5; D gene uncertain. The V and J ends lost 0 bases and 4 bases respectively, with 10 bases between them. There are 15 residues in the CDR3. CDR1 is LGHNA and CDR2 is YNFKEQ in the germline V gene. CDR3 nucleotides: TGTGCCAGCAGCCAAGACTTTATGCGAAATCAGCCCCAGCATTTT. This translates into CASSQDFMRNQPQHF.

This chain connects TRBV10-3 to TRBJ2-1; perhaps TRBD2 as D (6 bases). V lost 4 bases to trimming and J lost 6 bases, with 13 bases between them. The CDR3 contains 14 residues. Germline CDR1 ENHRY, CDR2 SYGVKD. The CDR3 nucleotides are TGTGCCATCAGTGGCACCGGGACTCCCAATGAGCAGTTCTTC. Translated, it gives CAISGTGTPNEQFF.

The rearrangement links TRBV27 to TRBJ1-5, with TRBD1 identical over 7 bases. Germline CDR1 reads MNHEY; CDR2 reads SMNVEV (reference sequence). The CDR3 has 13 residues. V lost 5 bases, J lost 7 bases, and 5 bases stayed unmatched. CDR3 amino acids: CASSKGADQPQHF. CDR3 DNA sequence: TGTGCCAGCAGTAAGGGGGCGGACCAGCCCCAGCATTTT.

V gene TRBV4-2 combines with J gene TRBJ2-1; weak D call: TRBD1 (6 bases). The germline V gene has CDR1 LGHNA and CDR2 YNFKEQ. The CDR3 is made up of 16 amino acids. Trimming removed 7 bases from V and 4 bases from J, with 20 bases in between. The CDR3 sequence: CASTPTAGVGYNEQFF. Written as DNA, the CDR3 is TGTGCCAGCACCCCTACGGCAGGGGTTGGGTACAATGAGCAGTTCTTC.

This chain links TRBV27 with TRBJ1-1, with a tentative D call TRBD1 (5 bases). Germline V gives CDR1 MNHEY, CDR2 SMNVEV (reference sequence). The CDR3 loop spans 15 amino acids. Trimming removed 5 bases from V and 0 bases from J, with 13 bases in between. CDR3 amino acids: CASSLQGRVNTEAFF. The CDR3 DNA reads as TGTGCCAGCAGTCTTCAGGGCAGGGTGAACACTGAAGCTTTCTTT.

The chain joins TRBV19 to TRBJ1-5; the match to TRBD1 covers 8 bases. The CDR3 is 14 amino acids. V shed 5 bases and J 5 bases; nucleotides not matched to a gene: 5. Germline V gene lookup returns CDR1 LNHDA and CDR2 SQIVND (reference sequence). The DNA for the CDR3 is TGTGCCAGTAGTCCTGACAGGGGCTATCAGCCCCAGCATTTT. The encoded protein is CASSPDRGYQPQHF.